Listed below are T cell receptor beta chains from one sample, sequenced in a study of graft-versus-host responses after intestinal transplantation. The antigens of these receptors remain unknown. This table comes from immunoSEQ multiplex PCR, and its TCRdb copy is limited to in-frame clones, with some not included. This table has some 130,000 clones, just over 90% appearing once. Sequences were derived from unstimulated CD4+ T cells sorted from spleen or lymph node cells, sampled before intestinal transplant. These receptors all stem from a human donor who received an intestinal transplant. Both conserved end residues are part of each CDR3. A D gene is named only where the DNA matches it firmly. A row's size may be missing; if present it is once, few, many or a size class.

cdr3_length	clone_size	v_call	j_call	d_call	cdr3_aa	cdr3_nt
15	-	TRBV7-3	TRBJ2-1	-	CASSLTFTTEGEQFF	TGTGCCAGCAGCTTAACCTTCACCACGGAGGGTGAGCAGTTCTTC
12	once	TRBV2	TRBJ1-1	-	CASSEGRYEAFF	TGTGCCAGCAGTGAAGGGAGGTACGAAGCTTTCTTT
15	-	TRBV5-4	TRBJ1-4	-	CASSLGADTNEKLFF	TGTGCCAGCAGCTTGGGGGCAGACACTAATGAAAAACTGTTTTTT
16	-	TRBV9	TRBJ2-5	TRBD2	CASSVSGGAVRETQYF	TGTGCCAGCAGCGTCAGCGGGGGGGCGGTAAGAGAGACCCAGTACTTC
14	-	TRBV9	TRBJ2-3	TRBD2	CASSLGLGTDTQYF	TGTGCCAGCAGCCTGGGACTAGGGACAGATACGCAGTATTTT
13	-	TRBV6-1	TRBJ2-7	TRBD1	CASSEDGTGLPHF	TGTGCCAGCAGTGAAGACGGGACAGGGTTACCCCACTTC
14	-	TRBV19	TRBJ2-7	TRBD1	CASRPGTATYEQYF	TGTGCCAGTAGACCCGGGACAGCGACCTACGAGCAGTACTTC
15	-	TRBV7-9	TRBJ1-5	TRBD1	CASSSDRGLAQPQHF	TGTGCCAGCAGCTCGGACAGGGGGTTGGCGCAGCCCCAGCATTTT
14	-	TRBV5-4	TRBJ1-2	TRBD1	CASSPLEGATSYTF	TGTGCCAGCAGCCCCCTAGAGGGGGCAACGAGCTACACCTTC
13	-	TRBV6-5	TRBJ2-5	-	CARYEVGKKTQYF	TGTGCCAGATACGAAGTCGGAAAGAAGACCCAGTACTTC
14	-	TRBV6-6	TRBJ1-2	TRBD1	CASKRTGDESGYTF	TGTGCCAGCAAACGGACAGGGGACGAATCGGGCTACACCTTC
15	-	TRBV11-2	TRBJ2-7	-	CASSLATGFSYEQYF	TGTGCCAGCAGCTTAGCTACAGGTTTCTCCTACGAGCAGTACTTC
14	-	TRBV5-1	TRBJ1-4	-	CASSLGWTNEKLFF	TGCGCCAGCAGCTTGGGCTGGACTAATGAAAAACTGTTTTTT
16	-	TRBV5-4	TRBJ2-3	-	CASSLGETRNTDTQYF	TGTGCCAGCAGCTTGGGGGAAACAAGGAACACAGATACGCAGTATTTT
14	-	TRBV7-9	TRBJ2-7	-	CASSLSATGYEQYF	TGTGCCAGCAGCTTATCGGCGACAGGCTACGAGCAGTACTTC
12	-	TRBV10-1	TRBJ1-1	-	CASSGQNTEAFF	TGCGCCAGCAGTGGACAGAACACTGAAGCTTTCTTT
14	-	TRBV12-5	TRBJ2-7	-	CASAPPSTYYEQYF	TGTGCTAGTGCTCCCCCCAGCACCTACTACGAGCAGTACTTC
16	-	TRBV7-2	TRBJ2-2	TRBD2	CASSIGGGGHTGELFF	TGTGCCAGCAGCATCGGTGGCGGGGGGCACACCGGGGAGCTGTTTTTT
12	once	TRBV5-5	TRBJ2-7	-	CASSLTDYEQYF	TGTGCCAGCAGCTTGACGGATTACGAGCAGTACTTC
16	-	TRBV6-1	TRBJ2-2	TRBD2	CASSASSGGAHGELFF	TGTGCCAGCAGTGCGTCTAGCGGGGGGGCCCACGGGGAGCTGTTTTTT
15	-	TRBV5-6	TRBJ1-1	TRBD1	CASSLERDRVTEAFF	TGTGCCAGCAGCTTGGAAAGGGACAGGGTCACTGAAGCTTTCTTT
15	-	TRBV6-5	TRBJ2-3	-	CASRAQGWDADTQYF	TGTGCCAGCAGAGCTCAGGGATGGGATGCAGATACGCAGTATTTT
15	-	TRBV15	TRBJ1-4	TRBD1	CATSRDPTGNEKLFF	TGTGCCACCAGCAGAGACCCGACAGGGAATGAAAAACTGTTTTTT
14	-	TRBV6-6	TRBJ1-6	TRBD1	CASSLDRAGSPLHF	TGTGCCAGCAGTTTGGACAGGGCTGGGTCACCCCTCCACTTT
16	-	TRBV5-6	TRBJ2-7	-	CASTLGGRIYSYEQYF	TGTGCCAGCACTCTAGGGGGGAGAATATACTCCTACGAGCAGTACTTC
16	-	TRBV7-2	TRBJ1-6	-	CASSLTRLAGNSPLHF	TGTGCCAGCAGCTTAACCCGCTTGGCGGGCAATTCACCCCTCCACTTT
13	-	TRBV6-5	TRBJ1-6	TRBD1	CASRQGMVTPLHF	TGTGCCAGCCGACAGGGGATGGTAACACCCCTCCACTTT
13	-	TRBV18	TRBJ2-5	-	CASSPDRKETQYF	TGTGCCAGCTCTCCCGACAGAAAAGAGACCCAGTACTTC
16	-	TRBV7-3	TRBJ2-1	TRBD2	CASREMERGAYNEQFF	TGTGCCAGCAGGGAAATGGAGCGGGGGGCGTACAATGAGCAGTTCTTC
13	once	TRBV27	TRBJ1-1	-	CASSTQANTEAFF	TGTGCCAGCAGTACACAGGCGAACACTGAAGCTTTCTTT
14	-	TRBV6-5	TRBJ1-2	TRBD1	CASRETTSGGWYTF	TGTGCCAGCAGAGAGACGACTTCAGGGGGATGGTACACCTTC
20	-	TRBV7-2	TRBJ2-3	TRBD2	CASSLAGLAGPQSSTDTQYF	TGTGCCAGCAGCTTAGCGGGCCTAGCGGGGCCCCAAAGTAGCACAGATACGCAGTATTTT
13	-	TRBV7-2	TRBJ2-1	TRBD2	CASSKGLAGEQFF	TGTGCCAGCAGCAAGGGTCTAGCGGGGGAGCAGTTCTTC
13	once	TRBV2	TRBJ1-2	-	CASSEIRGYGYTF	TGTGCCAGCAGTGAGATCAGGGGTTATGGCTACACCTTC
14	-	TRBV5-5	TRBJ1-1	-	CASSLRFRNTEAFF	TGTGCCAGCAGCTTGAGGTTCCGGAACACTGAAGCTTTCTTT
11	few	TRBV6-1	TRBJ1-1	-	CASRMNTEAFF	TGTGCCAGCAGGATGAACACTGAAGCTTTCTTT
14	-	TRBV11-2	TRBJ2-2	-	CASSSTVNTGELFF	TGTGCCAGCAGCTCGACAGTTAACACCGGGGAGCTGTTTTTT
14	-	TRBV6-1	TRBJ2-2	-	CASSIQGGPGELFF	TGTGCCAGCAGTATACAGGGTGGGCCCGGGGAGCTGTTTTTT
15	-	TRBV11-2	TRBJ2-3	TRBD1	CASSLLGQGADTQYF	TGTGCCAGCAGCCTACTGGGACAGGGAGCAGATACGCAGTATTTT
17	-	TRBV4-1	TRBJ2-3	TRBD2	CASSPGLAGTSTDTQYF	TGCGCCAGCAGCCCGGGACTAGCGGGGACTAGCACAGATACGCAGTATTTT
14	-	TRBV27	TRBJ2-2	-	CASSLIPNTGELFF	TGTGCCAGCAGTTTAATACCAAACACCGGGGAGCTGTTTTTT
14	-	TRBV5-4	TRBJ2-5	-	CASSLATGKETQYF	TGTGCCAGCAGCTTGGCTACAGGGAAAGAGACCCAGTACTTC
13	-	TRBV29-1	TRBJ1-1	-	CSGQSVPNTEAFF	TGCAGCGGCCAGTCAGTGCCGAACACTGAAGCTTTCTTT
14	-	TRBV6-4	TRBJ1-1	-	CASRVQGRDTEAFF	TGTGCCAGCAGGGTACAGGGACGGGACACTGAAGCTTTCTTT
15	-	TRBV6-1	TRBJ1-3	-	CASSEPSAAGNTIYF	TGTGCCAGCAGTGAACCCTCCGCTGCTGGAAACACCATATATTTT
14	-	TRBV11-1	TRBJ1-5	-	CASSTTGYNQPQHF	TGTGCCAGCAGCACAACGGGTTACAATCAGCCCCAGCATTTT
16	-	TRBV5-1	TRBJ1-6	-	CASSPQPQQGYSPLHF	TGCGCCAGCAGCCCACAACCGCAACAGGGTTATTCACCCCTCCACTTT
14	-	TRBV11-2	TRBJ2-1	-	CASSLAGSHNEQFF	TGTGCCAGCAGCCTCGCAGGGAGCCACAATGAGCAGTTCTTC
15	-	TRBV5-1	TRBJ2-3	-	CASRGVSSDTDTQYF	TGCGCCAGCAGAGGGGTATCTAGCGACACAGATACGCAGTATTTT
12	-	TRBV29-1	TRBJ2-7	-	CSVGDISYEQYF	TGCAGCGTTGGGGACATCTCCTACGAGCAGTACTTC
14	-	TRBV25-1	TRBJ2-7	TRBD1	CASRGTGGRGEQYF	TGTGCCAGCAGGGGGACAGGGGGCCGGGGCGAGCAGTACTTC
14	-	TRBV9	TRBJ2-7	TRBD2	CASSGGGVSYEQYF	TGTGCCAGCAGCGGCGGGGGGGTCTCCTACGAGCAGTACTTC
15	once	TRBV5-4	TRBJ1-2	-	CASSSWGASNYGYTF	TGTGCCAGCAGCTCATGGGGAGCCTCTAACTATGGCTACACCTTC